The rows below give T cell receptor beta chains drawn from one sample of a study of blood T cell repertoires in COVID-19. Generated by immunoSEQ multiplex PCR, the TCRdb table keeps only in-frame clones and is missing some. The sample yields a few hundred thousand clones, 86% seen once. The sample was peripheral blood. The receptor source for this set is a man younger than 35 with active or convalescent COVID-19. CDR3s leave out the opening cysteine and the closing phenylalanine or tryptophan.

length	V	J	CDR3
13	TRBV5-6	TRBJ2-1	ASRWDTLSDNEQF
13	TRBV10-3	TRBJ2-7	ATLTRTGTPYEQY
14	TRBV6-2/TRBV6-3	TRBJ2-5	ASSFPAWGGKETQY
14	TRBV9	TRBJ2-3	PSRVAGGGGTDTQY
11	TRBV7-3	TRBJ2-2	ASSFQGTGELF
9	TRBV19	TRBJ1-4	ASRASEKLF
10	TRBV27	TRBJ2-7	ASFSSGGEQY
11	TRBV12-3/TRBV12-4	TRBJ2-2	ASSNTRGGELF
11	TRBV6-1	TRBJ2-7	ASSEAEGSEQY
13	TRBV19	TRBJ1-1	ASSTRDRGGTEAF
12	TRBV6-4	TRBJ2-3	ASSPGLATDTQY
9	TRBV28	TRBJ2-3	AGGGTDTQY
12	TRBV3-1/TRBV3-2	TRBJ2-1	ASSPLETGGEQF
12	TRBV30	TRBJ1-1	AWSVQGPNTEAF
13	TRBV19	TRBJ2-3	ASSPRTSGTDTQY
15	TRBV21-1	TRBJ2-7	ASSTLMTSGAPYEQY
13	TRBV4-2	TRBJ1-1	ASSQQTGGPVEAF
15	TRBV21-1	TRBJ2-7	ASSTGTGDPFSYEQY
11	TRBV19	TRBJ2-7	ASRRGGRDEQY
10	TRBV29-1	TRBJ1-2	SVVATDYGYT
11	TRBV28	TRBJ1-6	ASCLTGSSPLH
12	TRBV5-1	TRBJ2-3	ASSLGQITDTQY
12	TRBV6-5	TRBJ1-1	ASSTGGVNTEAF
10	TRBV7-9	TRBJ1-1	ASSLFHGEAF
14	TRBV7-9	TRBJ2-6	ASSLAGQGGANVLT
13	TRBV24-1	TRBJ2-7	ATSDPDRGYYEQY
13	TRBV7-2	TRBJ2-1	ASSATSGRDGEQF
13	TRBV24-1	TRBJ2-2	ATSTGTPNTGELF
16	TRBV28	TRBJ2-5	ASSPLPLSARAEETQY
13	TRBV29-1	TRBJ1-1	SVEGTAGAGTEAF
13	TRBV19	TRBJ2-5	ASSLRQAGDETQY
13	TRBV11-3	TRBJ2-2	ASSLDRAWTGELF
18	TRBV7-4	TRBJ2-4	ASSWASGQGARLAKNIQY
10	TRBV7-6	TRBJ2-7	ASSVDPGEQY
11	TRBV28	TRBJ2-5	ASSFGGRETQY
11	TRBV9	TRBJ2-1	ASSATGRDEQF
11	TRBV14	TRBJ2-5	ASSQMGGETQY
10	TRBV2	TRBJ1-2	ASSEVSVGYT
12	TRBV11-1	TRBJ2-7	ASGETGGPYEQY
12	TRBV4-1	TRBJ2-1	ASRLGPSYNEQF
11	TRBV7-9	TRBJ1-1	ASRRGGSTEAF
12	TRBV7-9	TRBJ1-1	ASSSSRGNTEAF